This record looks at one TCR beta chain sequence and its context. This sample was taken from a study of blood T cell repertoires in COVID-19. The wider study: The United States, Italy and Spain supplied acute and convalescent COVID-19 samples. Nucleic acid was either cDNA or gDNA, and it came from T cells, B-cell-depleted T cells, or PBMCs.

As originally analysed: Using reference gene primer amplification, nucleated cell counts were estimated. The method was immunoSEQ multiplex PCR; TCRdb's version includes in-frame clones alone and lacks a portion of them. V, J and clone size are taken as reported in that table, and D and trimming were inferred from the DNA itself. The data show roughly 96,000 clones, approximately 82% seen once. Germline values: CDR1 SGHAT, CDR2 FQNNGV. This CDR3 region has 14 residues. The V and J ends lost 3 bases and 8 bases respectively, with 13 bases between them. This chain uses TRBV11-2 with TRBJ1-4, with D perhaps TRBD1 (5 bases). The sample consisted of peripheral blood. This sequence originates from a man aged 55 to 69 with acute or convalescent COVID-19. The CDR3 reads CASSLGGAGEKLFF. DNA for the CDR3: TGTGCCAGCAGCTTGGGCGGGGCGGGGGAAAAACTGTTTTTT.